This T cell receptor (beta chain) was sequenced for a study of blood T cell repertoires in COVID-19. Study details: In each case, the material was cDNA or gDNA derived from T cells, B-cell-depleted T cells, or PBMCs.

V was pared by 6 bases and J by 4 bases, with 12 bases between. The germline V gene encodes CDR1 MDHEN and CDR2 SYDVKM. The CDR3 is 13 residues long. Authors' processing steps: It was from reference gene primer amplification that nucleated cell counts were estimated. Using immunoSEQ multiplex PCR, the repertoire was profiled, and TCRdb retains in-frame clones only, with some absent. V and J calls and clone size are given by that table; D and trimming were obtained from the DNA. This table holds 150,000 or so clones, around 82% found once. Seattle patients were enrolled during active infection and followed longitudinally.

This sequence originates from a woman aged 40 to 50 with COVID-19, enrolled during active disease. The chain employs TRBV28 and TRBJ1-2; a possible D gene is TRBD1 (6 bases). The specimen sequenced was peripheral blood. The CDR3 nucleotides are TGTGCCAGCAGCCTACAGGGTGGCTATGGCTACACCTTC. Translated: CASSLQGGYGYTF.